The rows below give T cell receptor beta chains drawn from one sample of a study of T cells expressing NK-cell markers. TCRdb reprocessed the 5' RACE reads, keeping one entry per CDR3 protein, no DNA. The listing records roughly 160,000 distinct CDR3 sequences. The sample comprised blood T cells: a sorted CD56 or NKG2C T cell subset, CD4+ or CD8+ T cells, or bulk PBMC T cells (not recorded which). The receptor source for this set is a woman aged 18 to 75 in good health. CDR3s include the opening cysteine and the closing phenylalanine or tryptophan.

V gene: TRBV29-1; CDR3 length: 11; J gene: TRBJ2-1; CDR3 protein: CSLGSAGEQFF
V gene: TRBV12-3/TRBV12-4; CDR3 length: 15; J gene: TRBJ1-5; CDR3 protein: CASSTGWGSNQPQHF
V gene: TRBV20-1; CDR3 length: 14; J gene: TRBJ1-2; CDR3 protein: CSADEQGQDYGYTF
V gene: TRBV20-1; CDR3 length: 15; J gene: TRBJ1-6; CDR3 protein: CSAPSGISYNSPLHF
V gene: TRBV12-3/TRBV12-4; CDR3 length: 20; J gene: TRBJ2-2; CDR3 protein: CASSPPKWGTSGLSAGELFF
V gene: TRBV18; CDR3 length: 14; J gene: TRBJ1-4; CDR3 protein: CASSQEGSNEKLFF
V gene: TRBV19; CDR3 length: 13; J gene: TRBJ2-7; CDR3 protein: CASSIQGLSEQYF
V gene: TRBV27; CDR3 length: 13; J gene: TRBJ2-2; CDR3 protein: CASSWGVSGELFF
V gene: TRBV18; CDR3 length: 15; J gene: TRBJ1-1; CDR3 protein: CASSPGTGRNTEAFF
V gene: TRBV4-1; CDR3 length: 15; J gene: TRBJ1-4; CDR3 protein: CASSQPRGTNEKLFF
V gene: TRBV28; CDR3 length: 16; J gene: TRBJ1-1; CDR3 protein: CASSSLVTYSNTEAFF
V gene: TRBV2; CDR3 length: 14; J gene: TRBJ1-6; CDR3 protein: CASSETGIGSPLHF
V gene: TRBV6-1; CDR3 length: 19; J gene: TRBJ1-1; CDR3 protein: CASRPHRDAFGKMNTEAFF
V gene: TRBV7-9; CDR3 length: 14; J gene: TRBJ1-4; CDR3 protein: CASSLDGINEKLFF
V gene: TRBV7-8; CDR3 length: 16; J gene: TRBJ2-3; CDR3 protein: CASSPLAGKRTDTQYF
V gene: TRBV7-2; CDR3 length: 14; J gene: TRBJ2-2; CDR3 protein: CASSLVWVTGELFF
V gene: TRBV7-9; CDR3 length: 14; J gene: TRBJ1-1; CDR3 protein: CASSLRGGATEAFF
V gene: TRBV5-1; CDR3 length: 15; J gene: TRBJ1-1; CDR3 protein: CASSLFQGLNTEAFF
V gene: TRBV7-6; CDR3 length: 17; J gene: TRBJ1-1; CDR3 protein: CASSPFPRGTLNTEAFF
V gene: TRBV14; CDR3 length: 15; J gene: TRBJ2-7; CDR3 protein: CASSFGLERGYEQYF
V gene: TRBV6-1; CDR3 length: 13; J gene: TRBJ1-2; CDR3 protein: CASHRGANYGYTF
V gene: TRBV5-8; CDR3 length: 14; J gene: TRBJ1-5; CDR3 protein: CASSKRQLRQPQHF
V gene: TRBV12-3/TRBV12-4; CDR3 length: 11; J gene: TRBJ2-1; CDR3 protein: CASSLNFEQFF
V gene: TRBV11-2; CDR3 length: 15; J gene: TRBJ1-4; CDR3 protein: CASSLPRQGNEKLFF
V gene: TRBV12-3/TRBV12-4; CDR3 length: 15; J gene: TRBJ2-5; CDR3 protein: CASSFGQGVQETQYF
V gene: TRBV7-8; CDR3 length: 12; J gene: TRBJ2-5; CDR3 protein: CAAGPRGETQYF
V gene: TRBV5-5; CDR3 length: 14; J gene: TRBJ2-5; CDR3 protein: CASSLEVGRETQYF
V gene: TRBV6-5; CDR3 length: 12; J gene: TRBJ1-2; CDR3 protein: CASRPRDSGYTF
V gene: TRBV5-1; CDR3 length: 14; J gene: TRBJ1-6; CDR3 protein: CASSLAQLNSPLHF
V gene: TRBV7-8; CDR3 length: 14; J gene: TRBJ2-3; CDR3 protein: CASSLDREPDTQYF
V gene: TRBV29-1; CDR3 length: 15; J gene: TRBJ2-1; CDR3 protein: CSVGIRGPGYDEQFF
V gene: TRBV28; CDR3 length: 14; J gene: TRBJ2-4; CDR3 protein: CASRTQGMANIQYF
V gene: TRBV5-1; CDR3 length: 15; J gene: TRBJ2-3; CDR3 protein: CASSLTGGGGDTQYF
V gene: TRBV24-1; CDR3 length: 16; J gene: TRBJ1-5; CDR3 protein: CATSDPRQDKDQPQHF
V gene: TRBV5-5; CDR3 length: 15; J gene: TRBJ2-2; CDR3 protein: CASSFFQGDTGELFF
V gene: TRBV9; CDR3 length: 15; J gene: TRBJ2-3; CDR3 protein: CASSLGLVGTDTQYF
V gene: TRBV7-9; CDR3 length: 14; J gene: TRBJ2-1; CDR3 protein: CASSLALLYNEQFF
V gene: TRBV7-9; CDR3 length: 15; J gene: TRBJ2-7; CDR3 protein: CASSLAPPDSGEQYF
V gene: TRBV20-1; CDR3 length: 12; J gene: TRBJ1-5; CDR3 protein: CSPTGVGQPQHF
V gene: TRBV11-1; CDR3 length: 14; J gene: TRBJ2-3; CDR3 protein: CASKKTSAPDTQYF
V gene: TRBV5-1; CDR3 length: 16; J gene: TRBJ2-7; CDR3 protein: CASSLEQTGGPYEQYF
V gene: TRBV7-8; CDR3 length: 15; J gene: TRBJ2-1; CDR3 protein: CASSGLRGRMNEQFF
V gene: TRBV6-5; CDR3 length: 14; J gene: TRBJ2-1; CDR3 protein: CASSYFRGYNEQFF
V gene: TRBV5-4; CDR3 length: 14; J gene: TRBJ2-3; CDR3 protein: CASSIAGSTDTQYF
V gene: TRBV5-6; CDR3 length: 16; J gene: TRBJ2-6; CDR3 protein: CASSLTDSSGANVLTF
V gene: TRBV5-1; CDR3 length: 12; J gene: TRBJ2-1; CDR3 protein: CASSYSERGAIF
V gene: TRBV7-9; CDR3 length: 14; J gene: TRBJ2-3; CDR3 protein: CASSPTGRTDTQYF
V gene: TRBV10-3; CDR3 length: 16; J gene: TRBJ1-5; CDR3 protein: CAISETGGAEYQPQHF
V gene: TRBV7-3; CDR3 length: 20; J gene: TRBJ2-1; CDR3 protein: CASSLLSLAGGQGSYNEQFF
V gene: TRBV20-1; CDR3 length: 14; J gene: TRBJ1-1; CDR3 protein: CSARRSRWDTEAFF
V gene: TRBV12-3/TRBV12-4; CDR3 length: 14; J gene: TRBJ1-4; CDR3 protein: CASSSARRVEKLFF
V gene: TRBV7-8; CDR3 length: 16; J gene: TRBJ2-3; CDR3 protein: CASSLRTSGPWDTQYF
V gene: TRBV7-8; CDR3 length: 16; J gene: TRBJ1-5; CDR3 protein: CASSPGQGASNQPQHF
V gene: TRBV11-1; CDR3 length: 19; J gene: TRBJ2-3; CDR3 protein: CASSLATPLAGGQSDTQYF
V gene: TRBV24-1; CDR3 length: 15; J gene: TRBJ2-1; CDR3 protein: CATSDFRREIHEQFF
V gene: TRBV5-1; CDR3 length: 15; J gene: TRBJ1-1; CDR3 protein: CASSNTREVNTEAFF